This T cell receptor beta chain emerged from a study of tumor and adjacent non-tumor tissue in lung cancer. Broader study findings: Tumor tissue had significantly higher TCR diversity than normal lung.

CDR1 DFQATT and CDR2 SNEGSKA come from the germline V gene (reference sequence). V lost 4 bases, J lost 7 bases, and 6 bases stayed unmatched. CDR3 size: 13 residues. Three rounds of nested PCR, following a modified ARM-PCR protocol, produced the TCRbeta library. Each CDR3 protein is one row after TCRdb ran MiXCR on the multiplex PCR reads. The repertoire has 90,000 to 130,000 distinct CDR3 sequences, 75% to 90% of them found once; the top ten carry 20% to 25%. Concerning this clonotype: Its antigen remains unknown. A much bigger clone sits one base away, suggesting this may be a read error.

No cell sorting was done before RNA was extracted from the tissue. The sequencing input was lung tumor tissue. This clonotype was obtained from a man in his sixties or seventies with non-small cell lung cancer. V is TRBV20-1 and J is TRBJ2-1, with 8 bases identical to TRBD2. CDR3 DNA: TGCAGTGCTAATAGGCTAGCGGGTAATGAGCAGTTCTTC. The encoded protein is CSANRLAGNEQFF.